The source of this TCR beta chain is a study of T cell changes during pregnancy in multiple sclerosis. The CDR3 runs 15 residues. V dropped 6 bases and J dropped 6 bases, with 18 bases sitting between them. Germline V CDR1 and CDR2: MDHEN, SYDVKM. Some clones are missing from TCRdb's copy, which holds only in-frame ones; the method was immunoSEQ multiplex PCR. The sample consists of over 70,000 clones, approximately 94% of them appearing once. The J gene is TRBJ1-5, the V gene TRBV28; maybe TRBD1 (5 bases). The TCR originated in a female donor with multiple sclerosis, enrolled in a pregnancy study. This sample comprised peripheral blood, obtained in the third trimester of pregnancy. The CDR3 DNA reads TGTGCCAGCAGATTCACGGGGGGGTCGGGTCAGCCCCAGCATTTT. Amino acids: CASRFTGGSGQPQHF.